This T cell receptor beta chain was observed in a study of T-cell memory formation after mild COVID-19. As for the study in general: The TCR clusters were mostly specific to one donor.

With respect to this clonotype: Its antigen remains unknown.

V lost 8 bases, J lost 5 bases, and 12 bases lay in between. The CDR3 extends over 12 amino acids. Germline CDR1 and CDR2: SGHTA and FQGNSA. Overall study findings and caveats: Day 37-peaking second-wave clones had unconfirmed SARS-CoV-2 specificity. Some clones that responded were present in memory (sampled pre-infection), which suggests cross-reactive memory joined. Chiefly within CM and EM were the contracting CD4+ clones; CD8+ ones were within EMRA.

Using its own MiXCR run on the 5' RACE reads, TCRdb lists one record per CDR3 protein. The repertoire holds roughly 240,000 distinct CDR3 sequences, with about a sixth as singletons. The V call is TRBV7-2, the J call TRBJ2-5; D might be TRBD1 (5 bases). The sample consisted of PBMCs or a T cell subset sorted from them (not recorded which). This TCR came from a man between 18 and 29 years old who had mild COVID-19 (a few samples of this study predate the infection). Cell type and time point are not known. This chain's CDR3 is CASGRTSETQYF. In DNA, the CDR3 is TGTGCCAGCGGAAGGACAAGCGAGACCCAGTACTTC.